Sequencing of this TCR beta chain was carried out in a study of early T cells in non-severe SARS-CoV-2 infection. Across the study: The study sequenced bulk RNA from unsorted whole blood, with chains unpaired. Notes on the study in general: Clonotype matching in VDJdb favored anti-spike CD8 responses and did not capture private and CD4 specificities.

Details on this clonotype: As yet, its antigen is unknown.

Individual cDNA molecules each received unique molecular identifiers attached to them. TCRdb re-derived calls from the 5' RACE reads in MiXCR, one entry per CDR3 protein. The profile shows 71,000 or so distinct CDR3 sequences, roughly 13% of them singletons. Germline values: CDR1 KGHDR, CDR2 SFDVKD. With V trimmed by 7 bases and J by 5 bases, 9 bases remained unmatched. The CDR3 length is 15 residues. The specimen sequenced was whole blood. This chain links TRBV24-1 with TRBJ2-5; 10 bases fit TRBD1. This clonotype was obtained from an adult who was a healthcare worker with PCR-confirmed SARS-CoV-2 infection or an uninfected control (not recorded which). The CDR3 DNA reads as TGTGCCACCAGCCCGGGACAGGGGTTCCCGGAGACCCAGTACTTC. Protein product: CATSPGQGFPETQYF.